This T cell receptor (beta chain) was identified during a study of cytomegalovirus exposure and HLA in healthy donors (dated by TCRdb to between 2016 and 2019). Context from the whole study: An earlier analysis of roughly 500 of the donors reported about 250 Gb of sequence data and some 120 million unique TCR beta sequences from some 180 million T cells. An early release that covered roughly 600 HLA-typed donors contained approximately 290 gigabases of sequencing data and roughly 84 million unique TCR sequences. Of the 300 to 450 genotyped donors, approximately 83% fell in the genetic ancestry cluster associated with self-reported Caucasian donors. The study aimed to test whether signatures of past pathogen exposure could be identified by cataloging public T cell receptors. Using immunosequencing, the study profiled T cell repertoires from roughly 650 subjects and related those repertoires to cytomegalovirus serostatus. Along with the roughly 670-subject first cohort, a separate validation cohort of some 130 different subjects was used. To predict cytomegalovirus infection status, the study brought together high-throughput TCR immunosequencing, statistical association of individual TCRs with disease status, and machine learning. To study patterns of TCR occurrence, a later analysis re-analyzed previously published TCR beta repertoires from around 700 donors and added high-resolution HLA genotyping. In the later analysis, no new phenotypic data were used to find candidate immune exposures; instead, reliance was placed on TCR beta sequences and their occurrence across donors. An earlier analysis of 450 to 750 of the donors used high-throughput TCR beta sequencing to judge whether each TCR beta V gene segment behaved as functional or pseudogenic. Donor age, sex, ethnicity and CMV serostatus were collected together with the repertoire data. Genome-wide SNP genotypes for about 60% of the roughly 700 donors were used in a later genetic analysis, which treated that subset as a discovery cohort. Every repertoire in the discovery cohort had been generated on one and the same sequencing platform. HLA typing included class I and class II loci at four-digit resolution. The number of donors typed differed by locus, with about 629-630 for A, B, C, DRB1 and DQB1, around 520 for DQA1, about 610 for DPA1, and some 440 for DPB1. Roughly five DR-DQ haplotypes were handled as single units for association and clustering because linkage in the cohort was strong. Across around 400 genotyped donors of the cohort, an average of about 240,000 unique TCR beta nucleotide sequences per donor were sequenced, and roughly 20% of those sequences were non-productive. Summary of the overall study and its limitations: Several of the top co-occurrence clusters appeared to be linked to parvovirus B19, influenza, CMV and Epstein-Barr virus, according to a later analysis. Most CMV-associated TCR beta chains appeared to be HLA-restricted in a later analysis, and the HLA associations seemed to be driven largely by CMV exposure. The study listed 164 TCR beta chains as associated with cytomegalovirus. Assigning TCR associations to individual alleles was difficult when HLA alleles, especially DR and DQ, strongly co-occurred. The presence/absence analyses assumed that sequencing depth was roughly uniform across donors, and that assumption may not be true. In a later analysis, TCR association rates were found to vary across HLA loci, with the most associated TCRs seen for DRB1 alleles and the fewest for HLA-C alleles. Correlated functional status among segregating V segments might be attributable to linkage disequilibrium, but an unknown experimental factor could not be ruled out. A later analysis associated roughly 17,000 TCR beta sequences with specific HLA alleles at a false discovery rate of 0.05. Roughly 15 rarely observed V segments, including chromosome 9 orphons, were excluded from the earlier analysis of a few hundred of the donors because counts were too low. A later genetic analysis associated a missense DCLRE1C variant with V-gene and J-gene trimming of TCR beta chains, and an independent cohort replicated the association. Immune exposure information for the cohort was limited to CMV serostatus. Cytomegalovirus status was reported to be diagnosed by the classifier with high specificity and sensitivity in both the original and validation cohorts. The authors suggested that the approach could potentially be extended to other disease states and immunological phenotypes. Broadly in line with IMGT annotations, most TCR beta V segments showed up in productive rearrangements about 87% or about 30% of the time in an earlier analysis of 587 of the donors. According to a later genetic analysis, donors in an Asian-associated ancestry cluster had fewer N-insertions in productive TCRs than the approximately 650-donor mean. The sequencing pipeline was judged likely to have produced a cluster of highly shared sequence variants as a technical artifact. A few of the identified cytomegalovirus-associated TCR beta chains were confirmed in vitro to be specific for cytomegalovirus antigens. Because HLA typing was unavailable for some donors at each locus, only the typed subset was used in association tests. Most TCR sequences were seen in very few donors, while some public TCRs were found in many individuals. In a later analysis, HLA-associated TCR beta chains were found to be more clonally expanded and to have lower generation probabilities than equally common non-associated chains. This cohort had only TCR beta chains sequenced, and the lack of alpha or paired-chain data limited which features could be detected. A further reported finding was that TCR beta sequences accurately predicted the HLA-A and HLA-B alleles for most subjects in the first cohort.

To prepare the library, the immunoSEQ multiplex PCR assay was applied. The multiplex PCR relied on a mix of 60 forward primers for TCR Vbeta segments and 13 reverse primers for TCR Jbeta segments. The CDR3 region of rearranged TCR beta genes was amplified from genomic DNA with a multiplex PCR assay. The amplified TCR beta libraries were sequenced on the Illumina HiSeq System as 87-base-pair reads. Regarding the original processing steps: A later analysis counted about 80 million unique TCR beta chains across the 666 repertoires, and some 11 million of these chains were shared by at least two donors. To remove PCR and sequencing errors, raw reads were error-corrected and collapsed into unique sequences using a nearest-neighbor algorithm that merged closely related sequences. CDR3 sequences were aligned to IMGT reference sequences to assign V, D and J gene segments. For a sequence to be retained, at least a six-nucleotide match to both a V gene segment and a J gene segment was required. Rearrangements were classified as productive when the CDR3 lacked stop codons and remained in frame with V and J, and all other rearrangements were classified as non-productive. CDR3 was defined by IMGT convention, running from the second conserved V-encoded cysteine to the conserved J-encoded phenylalanine. The earlier analysis of 587 of the donors excluded any sequence lacking an unambiguous match to a single V gene segment. An earlier analysis of a few hundred of the donors classified V segments as functional when productive rearrangements were above 56.7% and as segregating when the standard deviation between donors was above 5%. A statistical classification framework was built for diagnosing cytomegalovirus status from the catalog of TCR beta chain sequences. A later analysis assigned V and J genes by comparing TCR nucleotide sequences with IMGT/GENE-DB human TR gene sequences. The TCRdist pipeline was used in a later analysis to assign CDR3 sequences and most-parsimonious VDJ recombination scenarios. A later analysis defined each TCR beta chain by its CDR3 amino acid sequence plus V-gene family, and excluded reads lacking a unique V-gene family. A later analysis removed 450 to 600 highly shared, low-generation-probability nucleotide sequences to deal with suspected cross-contamination and a sequencing artifact. For each public chain, a later analysis derived a clonal expansion index from normalized ranks of inferred template counts within each repertoire. In a later analysis, generation probabilities were computed with a VDJ recombination model fitted to out-of-frame rearrangements, and the resulting probabilities were checked against IGoR. Hypergeometric tests were used in a later analysis to score TCR-TCR, TCR-HLA and TCR-CMV co-occurrence, with a repertoire-size bias correction applied to the TCR pairs. False discovery rates were estimated in a later analysis by permuting HLA or CMV assignments 20 times. In a later analysis, co-occurring TCRs were grouped with DBSCAN, and TCRdist sequence similarity was added when clustering was performed within HLA-allele-positive subsets. Co-occurrence clustering excluded repertoires with fewer than 30,000 or more than 120,000 public chains, plus five with anomalous nucleotide sharing. The immuneACCESS repertoire file appears here via TCRdb, limited to in-frame rearrangements. These files lack a portion of the clones; in checked studies, under half of the deficit traces to unresolved V genes, and the cause of the others is not known. V and J calls and clone size are copied from that table; D and trimming were computed from the DNA. The data table for this sample lists 50,000 to 75,000 clones. Less than 2.5% of the sample is taken by the ten largest.

As for this clone: Its antigen remains undetermined.

The cohort was made up of around 720 healthy bone marrow donors. At the time of sampling, all cohort members were nominally healthy, though unrecorded immune exposures were likely present. The donor was CMV seronegative and was included in the group of approximately 350 seronegative cohort members. A peripheral blood sample was provided by each donor, and peripheral blood mononuclear cells were used for TCR beta sequencing. The Qiagen DNeasy Blood Extraction Kit was used to extract genomic DNA from the blood cell samples. This receptor was obtained from a woman aged 18-29 years in good health and CMV-seronegative. Sequenced sample: PBMCs.

In nucleotide form, the sequence is TGTGCCAGCTCACCATTGAAGGCCGGGGGGGAGCAGTACTTC. Its protein product is CASSPLKAGGEQYF. The chain is encoded by TRBV18 joined to TRBJ2-7, with 7 bases aligning to TRBD2. Sequences KGHSH (CDR1) and LQKENI (CDR2) are obtained from the germline V gene. Unmatched junction bases come to 8, with V trimmed by 2 bases and J by 7 bases. The CDR3 goes from the cysteine to the phenylalanine over 14 residues. Only the CDR3 DNA stays, 42 bases, in frame from base 1.